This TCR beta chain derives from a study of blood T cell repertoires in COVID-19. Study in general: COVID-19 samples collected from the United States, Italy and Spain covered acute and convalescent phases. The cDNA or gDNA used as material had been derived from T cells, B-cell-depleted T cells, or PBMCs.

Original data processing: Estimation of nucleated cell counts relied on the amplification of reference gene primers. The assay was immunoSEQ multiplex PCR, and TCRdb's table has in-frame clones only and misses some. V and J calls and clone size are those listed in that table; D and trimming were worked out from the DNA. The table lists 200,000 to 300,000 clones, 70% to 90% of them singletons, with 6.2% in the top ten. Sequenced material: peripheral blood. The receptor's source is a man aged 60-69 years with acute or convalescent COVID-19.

The CDR3 coding sequence is TGTGCCAGCAGTGTAGGGGATGGCTTGCGTGAAAAACTGTTTTTT. Encoded protein: CASSVGDGLREKLFF. The genes are TRBV27 and TRBJ1-4; a possible D gene is TRBD1 (5 bases). CDR3 length: 15 residues. Germline V gene sequence: CDR1 MNHEY, CDR2 SMNVEV (reference sequence). The V gene lost 5 bases and the J gene lost 7 bases, with 17 bases spanning the gap.